The 12 T cell receptor beta chains below were found in one sample sequenced in a study of cytomegalovirus exposure and HLA in healthy donors. The PCR ran on 60 Vbeta and 13 Jbeta primers. Clones were sequenced by immunoSEQ multiplex PCR, and TCRdb holds only the in-frame ones, with some missing. Of roughly 160,000 clones in the sample, roughly four fifths were seen once. The specimen sequenced was PBMCs. The receptors stem from a man aged 45-65 years in good health and CMV-seropositive.

Details on this clone: This same CDR3 is encoded by further DNA sequences in the sample. CDR3 protein: CASSLTVNTEAFF. The CDR3 DNA reads as TGTGCCAGCAGTCTGACAGTGAACACTGAAGCTTTCTTT. The chain links TRBV7-3 to TRBJ1-1; maybe TRBD1 (5 bases). The CDR3 has 13 amino acids. V lost 6 bases and J 0 bases, leaving 8 bases between the germline ends. In germline, CDR1 is SGHTA, CDR2 FQGTGA. Variable domain in full (rest from reference TRBV7-3 and TRBJ1-1): GAGVSQTPSNKVTEKGKYVELRCDPISGHTALYWYRQSLGQGPEFLIYFQGTGAADDSGLPNDRFFAVRPEGSVSTLKIQRTERGDSAVYLCASSLTVNTEAFFGQGTRLTVV.

The rearrangement uses TRBV30 and TRBJ2-5; 8 nucleotides agree with TRBD1. The end of the DNA aligns better with TRBJ2-7, so the J call may be wrong. The germline CDR1 and CDR2 sequences are GTSNPN and SVGIG (reference sequence). The CDR3 covers 12 residues. CDR3 sequence: CAYGQGGGEQYF. In nucleotides, the CDR3 is TGTGCCTACGGACAGGGAGGCGGCGAGCAGTACTTC.

This clone was found a few times. J is TRBJ1-4 and V is TRBV2; weak D call: TRBD1 (5 bases). V was pared by 7 bases and J by 3 bases, with 9 bases between. CDR1 is SNHLY, CDR2 FYNNEI, per germline. This CDR3 is 13 amino acids long. The CDR3 coding sequence is TGTGCCAGCATGGCCAGGGCTAATGAAAAACTGTTTTTT. This encodes CASMARANEKLFF.

This chain joins TRBV28 and TRBJ2-7, with D perhaps matching TRBD2 (5 bases). Germline V gene sequence: CDR1 MDHEN, CDR2 SYDVKM. V gave up 5 bases and J gave up 7 bases, with 18 bases separating them. There are 14 residues in the CDR3. The chain's CDR3 is CASSPSDGVKEQYF. The CDR3 coding sequence is TGTGCCAGCAGTCCCAGCGACGGGGTTAAGGAGCAGTACTTC.

V usage is TRBV14 and J usage is TRBJ2-7, with 7 positions matching TRBD2. V shed 4 bases, J shed 7 bases, and the junction held 13 bases outside the gene matches. Germline V gene lookup returns CDR1 SGHDN and CDR2 FVKESK. The CDR3 spans 15 residues. This CDR3 is CASSPRLAGWREQYF. The CDR3 nucleotides read TGTGCCAGCAGCCCGCGACTAGCAGGATGGCGGGAGCAGTACTTC.

V is TRBV9 and J is TRBJ2-3, with a tentative D call TRBD2 (5 bases). CDR1 and CDR2 (germline): SGDLS, YYNGEE. The CDR3 length is 14 residues. Trimming cost V 7 bases and J 2 bases, with 14 bases left between them. For the CDR3, the DNA is TGTGCCAGCTCGGGGATTTTGGCCACAGATACGCAGTATTTT. It encodes CASSGILATDTQYF. The variable domain in full, with the rest retrieved from reference TRBV9 and TRBJ2-3, is DSGVTQTPKHLITATGQRVTLRCSPRSGDLSVYWYQQSLDQGLQFLIQYYNGEERAKGNILERFSAQQFPDLHSELNLSSLELGDSALYFCASSGILATDTQYFGPGTRLTVL.

The V call is TRBV9, the J call TRBJ1-1; TRBD1 agrees at 8 bases. Germline lookup yields CDR1 SGDLS and CDR2 YYNGEE. V trimming: 4 bases; J trimming: 6 bases; junction bases outside the gene matches: 11. The CDR3 runs 15 residues. This chain's CDR3 is CASSRGGQGAAEAFF. The CDR3 bases are TGTGCCAGCAGCAGGGGGGGGCAGGGGGCCGCTGAAGCTTTCTTT. The full variable domain, completed using reference TRBV9 and TRBJ1-1, is DSGVTQTPKHLITATGQRVTLRCSPRSGDLSVYWYQQSLDQGLQFLIQYYNGEERAKGNILERFSAQQFPDLHSELNLSSLELGDSALYFCASSRGGQGAAEAFFGQGTRLTVV.

The chain joins TRBV27 to TRBJ2-7; D is unclear. This CDR3 comprises 16 residues. CDR1 is MNHEY and CDR2 is SMNVEV in the germline V gene (reference sequence). V lost 3 bases to trimming and J lost 3 bases, with 18 bases between them. The CDR3 nucleotides are TGTGCCAGCAGTTTTTCAAACGGCTCAGGTTTCTACGAGCAGTACTTC. Translated: CASSFSNGSGFYEQYF.

The rearrangement uses TRBV27 and TRBJ2-7, with D perhaps TRBD2 (6 bases). V was pared by 7 bases and J by 7 bases, with 20 bases between. CDR3 length equals 14 residues. CDR1 and CDR2 from the germline V gene are MNHEY and SMNVEV (reference sequence). The CDR3 reads CASKVAVGGEEQYF. The CDR3 nucleotides read TGTGCCAGCAAGGTGGCAGTCGGGGGAGAAGAGCAGTACTTC.

This sequence joins TRBV6-5 and TRBJ1-1, with TRBD1 matching 8 bases. From germline, CDR1 is MNHEY and CDR2 SVGAGI. J gave up 3 bases and V 6 bases, and 6 bases lay outside the gene matches. The CDR3 loop spans 14 amino acids. In DNA, the CDR3 is TGTGCCAGCAGAAAGACAGGGGTTCACACTGAAGCTTTCTTT. Its translation is CASRKTGVHTEAFF.

This chain uses TRBV4-3 with TRBJ1-5, with a possible D match to TRBD1 (5 bases). The CDR3 sequence is 15 residues long. Trimming shortened V by 2 bases and J by 3 bases, and 11 bases separated the two germline ends. CDR1 is LGHNA and CDR2 is YSLEER in the germline V gene. CDR3 amino acids: CASSQSDSPNQPQHF. Here the CDR3 DNA reads TGCGCCAGCAGCCAATCTGACAGCCCCAATCAGCCCCAGCATTTT.

The chain recombines TRBV7-8 with TRBJ1-6; D possibly corresponds to TRBD1 (6 bases). Germline CDR1 and CDR2: SGHVS and FQNEAQ. The CDR3 sequence is 20 residues long. V lost 3 bases and J 7 bases, leaving 28 bases between the germline ends. The CDR3 nucleotides read TGTGCCAGCAGCTTTAGAACAGGGAGGGTGGAAATAGTTATGAATTCACCCCTCCACTTT. This sequence encodes CASSFRTGRVEIVMNSPLHF.